This T cell receptor beta chain was captured by sequencing in a study of cytomegalovirus exposure and HLA in healthy donors. Trimming took 0 bases from V and 4 from J, leaving 10 bases between them. The CDR3 runs 15 residues. Per the germline V gene, CDR1 is SGHNT and CDR2 is YENEEA. The study's findings and limits: Rarity characterized most TCR sequences, yet some public TCRs appeared in many donors. Cytomegalovirus-associated TCR beta chains were listed, numbering approximately 150.

Some clones are missing from TCRdb's copy, which holds only in-frame ones; the method was immunoSEQ multiplex PCR. This table holds about 250,000 clones, about 87% found once. A note on this clone: Its antigen remains unidentified.

The sample consisted of PBMCs. This sequence joins TRBV11-3 and TRBJ1-3, with no clear D. This receptor was obtained from a man younger than 35 in good health and CMV-seronegative. CDR3 nucleotides: TGTGCCAGCAGCTTAGATATTCGTGAGGGAAACACCATATATTTT. Translating it yields CASSLDIREGNTIYF.